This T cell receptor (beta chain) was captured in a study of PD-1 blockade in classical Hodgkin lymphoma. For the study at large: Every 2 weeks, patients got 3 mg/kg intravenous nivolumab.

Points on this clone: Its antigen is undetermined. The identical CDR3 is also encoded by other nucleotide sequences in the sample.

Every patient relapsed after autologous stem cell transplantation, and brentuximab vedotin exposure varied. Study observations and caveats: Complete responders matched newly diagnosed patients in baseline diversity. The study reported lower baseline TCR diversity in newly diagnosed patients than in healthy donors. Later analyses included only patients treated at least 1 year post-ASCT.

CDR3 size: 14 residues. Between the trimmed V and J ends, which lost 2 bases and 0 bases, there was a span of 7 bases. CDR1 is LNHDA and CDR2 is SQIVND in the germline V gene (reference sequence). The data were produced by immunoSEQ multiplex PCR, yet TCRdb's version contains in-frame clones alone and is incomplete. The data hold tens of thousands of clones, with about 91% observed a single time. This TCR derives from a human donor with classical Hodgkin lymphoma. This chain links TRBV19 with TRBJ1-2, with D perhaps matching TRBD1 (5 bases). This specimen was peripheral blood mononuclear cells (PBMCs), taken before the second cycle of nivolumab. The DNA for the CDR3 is TGTGCCAGTAGTATAAAAGGGGCTAACTATGGCTACACCTTC. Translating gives CASSIKGANYGYTF. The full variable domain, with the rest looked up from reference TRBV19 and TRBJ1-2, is DGGITQSPKYLFRKEGQNVTLSCEQNLNHDAMYWYRQDPGQGLRLIYYSQIVNDFQKGDIAEGYSVSREKKESFPLTVTSAQKNPTAFYLCASSIKGANYGYTFGSGTRLTVV.